This T cell receptor beta chain was sequenced for a study of T cell repertoires in cytomegalovirus infection. One entry per CDR3 protein results from TCRdb running MiXCR on the reads. The sample has hundreds of thousands of distinct CDR3 sequences; 20% to 25% are singletons. Per germline, CDR1 SGHVS and CDR2 FNYEAQ. V shed 1 base and J 3 bases; nucleotides not matched to a gene: 8. The CDR3 is 16 amino acids. Study findings and constraints: Dominating the ex vivo response were HLA-C-restricted CMV-specific TCR beta clonotypes.

This clonotype has at least ten counts. Its antigen is unknown. Sequenced input: CD8+ T cells from PBMCs. This sequence was found in a human donor in good health (CMV status not recorded). Some clones in this sample may be carry-over from other donors' samples. The chain uses TRBV7-6 and TRBJ1-1; 7 bases map to TRBD1. CDR3 DNA sequence: TGTGCCAGCAGCTTAGATGGCAGGGGGTTGGACACTGAAGCTTTCTTT. Its protein is CASSLDGRGLDTEAFF.